Each of the 2 T cell receptor beta chains below was sequenced from the same sample in a study of T-cell reconstitution after alpha-beta-depleted transplantation in children. Using unique molecular identifiers, the investigators prepared the TCRbeta library. TCRdb re-derived calls from the PCR reads in MiXCR, one entry per CDR3 protein. The sample holds fewer than 400,000 distinct CDR3 sequences, more than 20% seen once. The starting material was PBMCs, mostly from graft donor cells, obtained 180 days after TCRalphabeta/CD19-depleted stem cell transplant. The receptors derive from a male patient under 18 who had a stem cell transplant for acute lymphoblastic leukemia, so the T cells may come from the graft donor.

This clonotype showed up just a few times. The chain combines TRBV29-1 with TRBJ1-4; possibly TRBD1 for D (5 bases). V lost 6 bases and J lost 12, with 20 bases in between. In germline, CDR1 is SQVTM, CDR2 ANQGSEA. The CDR3 extends over 13 amino acids. This chain's CDR3 is CSVAPGTTSELFF. Here the CDR3 DNA reads TGCAGCGTGGCCCCCGGGACCACATCTGAACTGTTTTTT.

This CDR3 reads CASSGKGQGAHEQYF. The DNA for the CDR3 is TGTGCCAGCAGTGGTAAGGGACAGGGGGCCCACGAGCAGTACTTC. This sequence joins TRBV6-1 and TRBJ2-7, with 12 bases that match TRBD1. The V gene end was trimmed by 4 bases and the J gene end by 5 bases; junction bases not matched to a gene: 6. The CDR3 is made up of 15 amino acids. Germline V gives CDR1 MNHNS, CDR2 SASEGT.